This T cell receptor beta chain was identified during a study of blood T cell repertoires in COVID-19. Assay: immunoSEQ multiplex PCR; the TCRdb copy retains only in-frame clones and omits some. Among about 15,000 clones, approximately 83% were seen once, and the ten largest hold about a third. The sequence was obtained from a man between 65 and 80 years old in a cohort sampled during active COVID-19. The sample was peripheral blood.

The CDR3 region has the DNA TGTGCCAGTAGTATCGGTTCTAGCGGGTATCAGGGCACCGGGGAGCTGTTTTTT. It is translated as CASSIGSSGYQGTGELFF. The V call is TRBV19, the J call TRBJ2-2, with 8 nucleotides matching TRBD2. The J segment lost 4 bases and the V segment lost 3 bases, leaving 13 bases of the junction unmatched. The CDR3 sequence is 18 residues long. Germline lookup yields CDR1 LNHDA and CDR2 SQIVND (reference sequence).